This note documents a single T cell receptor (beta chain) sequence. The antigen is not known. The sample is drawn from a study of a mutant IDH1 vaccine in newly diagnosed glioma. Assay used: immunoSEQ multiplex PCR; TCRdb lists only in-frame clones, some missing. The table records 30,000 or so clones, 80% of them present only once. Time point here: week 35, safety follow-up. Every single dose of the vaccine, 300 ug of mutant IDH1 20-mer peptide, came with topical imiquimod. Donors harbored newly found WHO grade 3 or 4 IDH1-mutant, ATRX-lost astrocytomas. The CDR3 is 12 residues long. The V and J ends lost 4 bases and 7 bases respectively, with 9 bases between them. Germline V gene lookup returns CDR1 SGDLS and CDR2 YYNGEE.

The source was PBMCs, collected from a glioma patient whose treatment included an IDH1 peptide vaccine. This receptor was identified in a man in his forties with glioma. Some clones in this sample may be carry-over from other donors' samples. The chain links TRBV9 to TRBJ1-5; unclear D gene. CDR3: CASSNPPQPQHF. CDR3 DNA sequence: TGTGCCAGCAGCAATCCGCCCCAGCCCCAGCATTTT. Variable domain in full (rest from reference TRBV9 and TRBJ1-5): DSGVTQTPKHLITATGQRVTLRCSPRSGDLSVYWYQQSLDQGLQFLIQYYNGEERAKGNILERFSAQQFPDLHSELNLSSLELGDSALYFCASSNPPQPQHFGDGTRLSIL.